These 16 T cell receptor beta chains were all obtained from the same sample, sequenced in a study of cytomegalovirus exposure and HLA in healthy donors. PCR was performed using 60 Vbeta and 13 Jbeta primers. This table comes from immunoSEQ multiplex PCR, and its TCRdb copy is limited to in-frame clones, with some not included. The sample contains hundreds of thousands of clones, about three quarters of which appear only once. Sequenced material: PBMCs. These receptors all stem from a male donor in good health and CMV-seronegative.

This clone has a handful of counts. The V gene is TRBV25-1, the J gene TRBJ2-3, with a weak D call TRBD1 (5 bases). CDR3 length: 15 amino acids. Trimming left V 0 bases short and J 6 bases short, with 13 bases between. The germline V gene encodes CDR1 MGHDK and CDR2 SYGVNS. As DNA, the CDR3 is TGTGCCAGCAGTGAATATAGGGCTGCAGGGGATACGCAGTATTTT. This gives the protein CASSEYRAAGDTQYF. The complete variable domain, with remaining parts taken from reference TRBV25-1 and TRBJ2-3, reads EADIYQTPRYLVIGTGKKITLECSQTMGHDKMYWYQQDPGMELHLIHYSYGVNSTEKGDLSSESTVSRIRTEHFPLTLESARPSHTSQYLCASSEYRAAGDTQYFGPGTRLTVL.

This clone appeared a few times. The same CDR3 also results from other DNA sequences found in this sample. The chain joins TRBV9 to TRBJ1-1, with no clear D. The CDR3 extends over 15 amino acids. The germline V gene has CDR1 SGDLS and CDR2 YYNGEE. Trimming left V 0 bases short and J 0 bases short, with 9 bases between. The CDR3 reads CASSVGGRMNTEAFF. The CDR3 region has the DNA TGTGCCAGCAGCGTAGGCGGTCGGATGAACACTGAAGCTTTCTTT.

CDR3 DNA: TGTGCCAGCAGCGTTGAATCCGGGGAGACCCAGTACTTC. Its protein product is CASSVESGETQYF. The chain links TRBV9 to TRBJ2-5; no definite D call. V lost 2 bases and J lost 5, with 10 bases in between. Germline CDR1 SGDLS, CDR2 YYNGEE. The CDR3 has 13 amino acids.

The chain recombines TRBV27 with TRBJ1-5, with D possibly matching TRBD1 (5 bases). From germline, CDR1 is MNHEY and CDR2 SMNVEV (reference sequence). V gave up 6 bases and J gave up 0 bases, with 9 bases separating them. The CDR3 has 14 residues. The CDR3 bases are TGTGCCAGCAGGCCAGGGTATAGCAATCAGCCCCAGCATTTT. It translates to CASRPGYSNQPQHF.

This sequence joins TRBV5-1 and TRBJ2-6; 11 bases fit TRBD1. The V segment lost 5 bases and the J segment 2 bases; nucleotides outside the gene matches: 9. This CDR3 region has 18 residues. The germline V gene has CDR1 SGHRS and CDR2 YFSETQ. The CDR3 nucleotides read TGCGCCAGCAGGCCCCCAGGGACAGGGGGTCCTGGGGCCAACGTCCTGACTTTC. Translation gives CASRPPGTGGPGANVLTF. Full variable domain (remainder filled in from reference TRBV5-1 and TRBJ2-6): KAGVTQTPRYLIKTRGQQVTLSCSPISGHRSVSWYQQTPGQGLQFLFEYFSETQRNKGNFPGRFSGRQFSNSRSEMNVSTLELGDSALYLCASRPPGTGGPGANVLTFGAGSRLTVL.

Notes on this clone: Because it lacks the conserved phenylalanine or tryptophan at the end, this CDR3 is likely a read error. No DNA is shown, since the ends of the CDR3 on it are uncertain; the CDR3 is the one TCRdb lists. The chain has TRBV7-2 and TRBJ2-3; TRBD1, the table's D call, lacks a check against the DNA. Germline V gene sequence: CDR1 SGHTA, CDR2 FQGNSA. The CDR3 contains 8 residues when both ends are counted. The CDR3 here is CASSLSQG.

This clone was observed a handful of times. V and J are TRBV6-6 and TRBJ2-7; D is perhaps TRBD1 (8 bases). The CDR3 length is 15 residues. The ends were cut back, 5 bases at V and 0 bases at J, with 14 bases in the middle. Germline CDR1 and CDR2: MNHNY and SVGAGI (reference sequence). CDR3 sequence reads: CASSGGGQASYEQYF. The CDR3 coding sequence is TGTGCCAGCAGTGGGGGGGGACAGGCCTCCTACGAGCAGTACTTC.

This clone was seen only a few times. V gene TRBV18 combines with J gene TRBJ1-2; a possible D gene is TRBD1 (6 bases). V dropped 2 bases and J dropped 3 bases, with 10 bases sitting between them. Germline CDR1 reads KGHSH; CDR2 reads LQKENI. The CDR3 sequence is 14 residues long. CDR3 region: CASSPADRHYGYTF. As DNA, the CDR3 is TGTGCCAGCTCACCAGCCGACAGGCACTATGGCTACACCTTC.

The J gene is TRBJ1-5, the V gene TRBV19; 10 positions match TRBD1. J was trimmed by 6 bases and V by 4 bases; bases with no gene match: 9. Germline V CDR1 and CDR2: LNHDA, SQIVND (reference sequence). The CDR3 totals 16 residues. CDR3 DNA sequence: TGTGCCAGTAGTAACGACAGGGGGCGCATAGTTCAGCCCCAGCATTTT. It translates to CASSNDRGRIVQPQHF.

This clone appeared a few times. CDR3 nucleotides: TGCAGCGTTCGCCTAGCGGGAGGGCCCGGGGAGCTGTTTTTT. This codes for CSVRLAGGPGELFF. J is TRBJ2-2 and V is TRBV29-1; 12 nucleotides agree with TRBD2. Germline V gene lookup returns CDR1 SQVTM and CDR2 ANQGSEA. With 5 bases clipped from V and 6 bases from J, the junction kept 4 bases outside the gene matches. This CDR3 contains 14 residues.

The chain employs TRBV2 and TRBJ1-2, with TRBD1 as a possible D gene (5 bases). The CDR3 spans 16 residues. V was shortened by 2 bases and J by 2 bases, with 15 bases between the two germline ends. Germline loops: CDR1 SNHLY, CDR2 FYNNEI. The CDR3 sequence is CASSELSAGLNYGYTF. In DNA, the CDR3 is TGTGCCAGCAGTGAACTGAGTGCAGGGCTAAACTATGGCTACACCTTC.

This chain connects TRBV27 to TRBJ2-5; 9 positions agree with TRBD2. Germline V gene sequence: CDR1 MNHEY, CDR2 SMNVEV (reference sequence). The CDR3 runs to 16 residues. The junction had 6 bases not matched to a gene; V was cut back by 3 bases and J by 1 base. The CDR3: CASSFRRLAVQETQYF. In DNA form, the CDR3 reads TGTGCCAGCAGTTTCCGAAGACTAGCGGTCCAAGAGACCCAGTACTTC.

The genes are TRBV27 and TRBJ2-1; weak D call: TRBD1 (7 bases). V was shortened by 5 bases and J by 10 bases, with 15 bases between the two germline ends. The germline CDR1 and CDR2 sequences are MNHEY and SMNVEV (reference sequence). The CDR3 runs 13 residues. The CDR3 nucleotides are TGTGCCAGCAGTGACAGGGAGGTGGGGGAGCAGTTCTTC. Its translation is CASSDREVGEQFF.

The chain has TRBV18 and TRBJ2-2, with TRBD1 matching 8 bases. J lost 3 bases, V lost 3 bases, and 6 bases had no gene match. The CDR3 consists of 16 residues. The germline gives CDR1 KGHSH, CDR2 LQKENI. For the CDR3, the DNA is TGTGCCAGCTCACCCATGGACAGGGATGACACCGGGGAGCTGTTTTTT. It is translated as CASSPMDRDDTGELFF.

The V gene is TRBV6-5, the J gene TRBJ2-2; 11 bases agree with TRBD1. Trimming cost V 7 bases and J 4 bases; bases outside gene matches: 5. Germline assignment: CDR1 MNHEY and CDR2 SVGAGI. This CDR3 region has 15 residues. CDR3 sequence reads: CASTTGTGGTGELFF. In nucleotides, the CDR3 is TGTGCCAGCACCACGGGGACAGGGGGCACCGGGGAGCTGTTTTTT.

The V and J genes are TRBV6-5 and TRBJ2-3; D might be TRBD2 (6 bases). CDR1 is MNHEY, CDR2 SVGAGI, per germline. V lost 10 bases to trimming and J lost 1 base, with 9 bases between them. The CDR3 spans 12 residues. DNA of the CDR3: TGTGCCAACTTAGCGGGCACAGATACGCAGTATTTT. Translated, it gives CANLAGTDTQYF.